The 5 T cell receptor beta chains reported below all come from one sample, sequenced in a study of T cells in Graves' hyperthyroidism and ophthalmopathy. Researchers took RNA transcripts and amplified the TCR beta CDR3 regions from them. HTBI primers were employed in a first-round RT-PCR of the TCR CDR3. MiXCR was run by TCRdb on the multiplex PCR reads, yielding one entry per CDR3 protein. The table has about 480,000 distinct CDR3 sequences, roughly 24% seen once. Specimen: blood. Receptors originate from a woman in her 30s with Graves' ophthalmopathy.

This clonotype has at least ten counts. The rearrangement uses TRBV4-1 and TRBJ2-4; D is perhaps TRBD1 (5 bases). The germline V and J ends were trimmed by 3 bases and 0 bases, with 15 bases remaining between them. CDR3 length: 17 residues. The germline gives CDR1 MGHRA, CDR2 YSYEKL. CDR3 sequence (DNA): TGCGCCAGCAGCCAGGCTGACAGCCCCGAAGCCAAAAACATTCAGTACTTC. This codes for CASSQADSPEAKNIQYF.

The rearrangement uses TRBV7-2 and TRBJ1-2; tentative D call: TRBD1 (6 bases). Germline V gene lookup returns CDR1 SGHTA and CDR2 FQGNSA. CDR3 length equals 13 residues. Trimming removed 4 bases at V and 3 bases at J, with 9 bases between. CDR3 coding DNA: TGTGCCAGCAGCTGGTCAGGGGACTATGGCTACACCTTC. Its protein product is CASSWSGDYGYTF.

This clonotype was seen only a few times. The CDR3: CASSSIQGLGGYTF. The CDR3 DNA is TGTGCCAGCAGTTCCATTCAGGGTCTCGGGGGCTACACCTTC. V gene TRBV28 combines with J gene TRBJ1-2, with a possible D match to TRBD1 (5 bases). Trimming pared 4 bases from V and 8 bases from J, leaving 17 bases between. The CDR3 totals 14 residues. Germline CDR1 is MDHEN and CDR2 is SYDVKM.

This clonotype was seen only once. The V call is TRBV19, the J call TRBJ2-7; D might be TRBD1 or TRBD2, each matching 5 bases. This CDR3 has 16 amino acids. Germline-derived CDR1 and CDR2 are LNHDA and SQIVND (reference sequence). Trimming cost V 5 bases and J 2 bases, with 19 bases left between them. Here the CDR3 DNA reads TGTGCCAGTAGTGAAATACCCGGGACGGGGACCTACGAGCAGTACTTC. Translated: CASSEIPGTGTYEQYF.

The gene calls are TRBV28 and TRBJ1-5; TRBD1 might be the D (5 bases). Germline V gene lookup returns CDR1 MDHEN and CDR2 SYDVKM. V gave up 10 bases and J gave up 4 bases, with 11 bases separating them. This CDR3 contains 12 residues. The CDR3 protein is CATREGNQPQHF. In DNA form, the CDR3 reads TGTGCCACCAGGGAAGGGAATCAGCCCCAGCATTTT.